The 10 T cell receptor beta chains presented below share a single source sample, sequenced in a study of cytomegalovirus exposure and HLA in healthy donors. PCR was performed using 60 Vbeta and 13 Jbeta primers. Method: immunoSEQ multiplex PCR; TCRdb's copy keeps in-frame clones and lacks some. This table holds roughly 100,000 clones, over 75% found once. Sequencing was done on a sample of PBMCs. Source of these receptors: a female donor in good health and CMV-seropositive.

The genes are TRBV5-1 and TRBJ2-1; maybe TRBD1 (6 bases). This CDR3 has 15 residues. The V gene lost 2 bases and the J gene lost 0 bases, with 9 bases spanning the gap. Germline V CDR1 and CDR2: SGHRS, YFSETQ. The CDR3 loop is CASSFTGSSYNEQFF. CDR3 coding DNA: TGCGCCAGCAGCTTTACAGGGAGCTCCTACAATGAGCAGTTCTTC. Full variable domain (remainder filled in from reference TRBV5-1 and TRBJ2-1): KAGVTQTPRYLIKTRGQQVTLSCSPISGHRSVSWYQQTPGQGLQFLFEYFSETQRNKGNFPGRFSGRQFSNSRSEMNVSTLELGDSALYLCASSFTGSSYNEQFFGPGTRLTVL.

The chain has TRBV7-9 and TRBJ1-4, with 8 bases identical to TRBD1. The germline gives CDR1 SEHNR, CDR2 FQNEAQ (reference sequence). V shed 4 bases, J shed 4 bases, and the junction held 5 bases outside the gene matches. This CDR3 contains 15 residues. The DNA for the CDR3 is TGTGCCAGCAGCTCCCGGACAGGGCATAATGAAAAACTGTTTTTT. This sequence encodes CASSSRTGHNEKLFF.

The chain carries TRBV29-1 and TRBJ2-3; 8 bases agree with TRBD2. This CDR3 contains 14 residues. Germline loops: CDR1 SQVTM, CDR2 ANQGSEA. Trimming at V came to 7 bases and at J to 2 bases, leaving 8 bases not matched to a gene. The CDR3 loop is CSASAGGYTDTQYF. The CDR3 DNA reads TGCAGCGCCTCCGCGGGGGGCTACACAGATACGCAGTATTTT.

The V call is TRBV7-9, the J call TRBJ1-2, with 7 bases that match TRBD1. This CDR3 has 14 amino acids. V was pared by 5 bases and J by 3 bases, with 6 bases of the junction left unmatched. Germline CDR1 SEHNR, CDR2 FQNEAQ (reference sequence). The CDR3 loop is CASSTSDRDYGYTF. DNA of the CDR3: TGTGCCAGCAGCACAAGCGACAGGGACTATGGCTACACCTTC.

The chain uses TRBV6-5 and TRBJ1-2, with 7 bases aligning to TRBD1. Germline-derived CDR1 and CDR2 are MNHEY and SVGAGI. Germline trimming cut 2 bases from V and 8 bases from J; bases unmatched to any gene: 5. There are 13 residues in the CDR3. The DNA for the CDR3 is TGTGCCAGCAGTTACGCGGGACAGAAGGGCTACACCTTC. Residues: CASSYAGQKGYTF.

The chain links TRBV28 to TRBJ2-3, with D possibly matching TRBD2 (5 bases). The CDR3 consists of 16 residues. The ends were cut back, 2 bases at V and 8 bases at J, with 20 bases in the middle. Germline V lookup: CDR1 MDHEN, CDR2 SYDVKM. Here the CDR3 reads CASSLGSQRNLGTQYF. DNA for the CDR3: TGTGCCAGCAGTTTAGGGAGCCAGCGGAATTTGGGTACGCAGTATTTT.

This clone was observed a handful of times. V and J are TRBV6-5 and TRBJ1-4; 9 bases map to TRBD1. The length of the CDR3 is 15 residues. Germline trimming cut 4 bases from V and 5 bases from J; bases unmatched to any gene: 5. Looked up from germline, CDR1 is MNHEY and CDR2 is SVGAGI. The CDR3 bases are TGTGCCAGCAGTTCGATCGGGACAGGGAATGAAAAACTGTTTTTT. Its translation is CASSSIGTGNEKLFF.

The rearrangement uses TRBV5-4 and TRBJ2-5; 10 bases are a match to TRBD2. The CDR3 extends over 14 amino acids. Germline CDR1 is SGHNT and CDR2 is YYREEE (reference sequence). Trimming at V came to 3 bases and at J to 3 bases, leaving 2 bases not matched to a gene. The CDR3 region is CASSSGLAEETQYF. The CDR3 DNA is TGTGCCAGCAGCTCTGGACTAGCGGAAGAGACCCAGTACTTC.

The V call is TRBV10-3, the J call TRBJ1-2; D is ambiguous. V was shortened by 2 bases and J by 5 bases, with 18 bases between the two germline ends. Germline V CDR1 and CDR2: ENHRY, SYGVKD. This CDR3 contains 16 residues. The CDR3 sequence is CAISEPGPVRIYGYTF. The CDR3 DNA follows: TGTGCCATCAGTGAGCCGGGTCCGGTTCGGATATATGGCTACACCTTC.

The V gene is TRBV5-1, the J gene TRBJ2-1; the D gene is possibly TRBD2 (5 bases). CDR1 and CDR2 from the germline V gene are SGHRS and YFSETQ. Trimming cost V 4 bases and J 7 bases, with 9 bases left between them. The CDR3 runs to 12 residues. CDR3 in amino acids: CASSERGNEQFF. The CDR3 nucleotides are TGCGCCAGCAGCGAAAGAGGGAATGAGCAGTTCTTC.